The rows below give T cell receptor beta chains drawn from one sample of a study of blood T cell repertoires in COVID-19. Assay used: immunoSEQ multiplex PCR; TCRdb lists only in-frame clones, some missing. The sample shows fewer than 120,000 clones, over 60% of them seen only once. Sequences were obtained from peripheral blood. These receptors were collected from a woman older than 75 with active or convalescent COVID-19. CDR3s include the opening cysteine and the closing phenylalanine or tryptophan.

TRBV7-8,TRBJ2-2,14,CASSQAGGTGELFF
TRBV7-9,TRBJ2-7,15,CASMKGLAGSYEQYF
TRBV6-2/TRBV6-3,TRBJ2-7,15,CASSYWRELAYEQYF
TRBV5-1,TRBJ2-7,12,CASSLGQYEQYF
TRBV6-5,TRBJ1-2,14,CASRRDMTNYGYTF
TRBV19,TRBJ2-6,15,CASSYRALGANVLTF
TRBV9,TRBJ1-3,13,CASSSQSGNTIYF
TRBV7-6,TRBJ1-2,15,CASSPQVRFSYGYTF
TRBV19,TRBJ2-7,16,CASSPTVRRGSYEQYF
TRBV10-1,TRBJ2-1,15,CASSDTGVPYNEQFF
TRBV2,TRBJ1-3,16,CASSLQTALSGNTIYF
TRBV4-3,TRBJ2-2,18,CASSQEAGTAINTGELFF
TRBV5-4,TRBJ2-7,13,CASSLPPQGKAYF
TRBV6-5,TRBJ2-7,15,CASSYFPGLAAEQYF
TRBV6-1,TRBJ2-6,15,CASSEQNSGANVLTF
TRBV5-1,TRBJ2-7,18,CASSLRVGSGRAGYEQYF
TRBV5-1,TRBJ2-3,14,CASSWLAGGDTQYF
TRBV5-6,TRBJ1-2,13,CASSFGANYGYTF
TRBV5-4,TRBJ1-1,15,CASRRGQGLNTEAFF
TRBV4-2,TRBJ1-2,15,CASSQDGGQGYGYTF
TRBV7-2,TRBJ2-2,17,CASSRNGGLAGSGELFF
TRBV18,TRBJ1-2,15,CASSLPGTGSYGYTF
TRBV28,TRBJ2-7,13,CASSWDYSYEQYF
TRBV11-2,TRBJ2-7,16,CASSPVTGLAAKIRYF
TRBV6-2/TRBV6-3,TRBJ1-2,15,CASSLSGTGLYGYTF
TRBV30,TRBJ1-6,14,CAWSVHQGGSPLHF
TRBV27,TRBJ2-3,13,CASKLAYTDTQYF
TRBV11-2,TRBJ2-5,14,CASSAQGIQETQYF
TRBV5-5,TRBJ2-7,16,CASSLGASGRGSEQYF
TRBV18,TRBJ2-1,16,CASSHPRRGLYNEQFF
TRBV10-3,TRBJ2-1,18,CAISGDSGRASSYNEQFF
TRBV11-2,TRBJ1-3,15,CASSLVAFSGNTIYF
TRBV28,TRBJ1-4,15,CASSFTGTLGEKLFF
TRBV25-1,TRBJ2-1,16,CASSDVGGTRYNEQFF
TRBV5-1,TRBJ2-3,13,CASSLTLEDTQYF
TRBV4-1,TRBJ1-1,12,CASSQVMGQALF
TRBV7-3,TRBJ2-7,15,CASSKLAGEGYEQYF
TRBV10-3,TRBJ2-1,11,CATRRDNEQFF
TRBV6-2/TRBV6-3,TRBJ1-5,15,CASSYRSGGNQPQHF
TRBV3-1/TRBV3-2,TRBJ1-3,16,CASSQELGQTGNTIYF
TRBV7-8,TRBJ2-4,17,CASSPWWGNSRKNIQYF
TRBV7-2,TRBJ2-7,15,CASSLEGTGAREQYF
TRBV7-2,TRBJ2-1,15,CASSLEVSGSHEQFF
TRBV7-8,TRBJ1-2,16,CASSLATIGRPRGYTF
TRBV18,TRBJ2-5,13,CASSRGGQETQYF
TRBV6-5,TRBJ1-3,16,CASSYGRASSGNTIYF
TRBV5-1,TRBJ1-2,17,CASSSGTGKGFLDGYTF
TRBV9,TRBJ2-7,14,CASSVGGGAYEQYF
TRBV2,TRBJ2-2,15,CASSEHGSDTGELFF
TRBV27,TRBJ1-1,13,CASSQRGNTEAFF
TRBV19,TRBJ1-1,12,CASTSPRGEAFF
TRBV5-1,TRBJ1-6,14,CASSLDILGSPLHF
TRBV5-8,TRBJ1-1,12,CATYFSYSPPFF
TRBV7-2,TRBJ2-2,16,CASSLLGGANTGELFF
TRBV6-2/TRBV6-3,TRBJ2-7,15,CASSYPGRGSYEQYF
TRBV19,TRBJ1-1,13,CASTPDRGTEAFF
TRBV6-5,TRBJ2-3,14,CASSYSPYTDTQYF
TRBV11-3,TRBJ2-7,17,CASSLEGWASGRNEQYF
TRBV18,TRBJ2-7,14,CASSLGQEVSEQYF
TRBV5-1,TRBJ1-2,12,CASSRGQNGYTF